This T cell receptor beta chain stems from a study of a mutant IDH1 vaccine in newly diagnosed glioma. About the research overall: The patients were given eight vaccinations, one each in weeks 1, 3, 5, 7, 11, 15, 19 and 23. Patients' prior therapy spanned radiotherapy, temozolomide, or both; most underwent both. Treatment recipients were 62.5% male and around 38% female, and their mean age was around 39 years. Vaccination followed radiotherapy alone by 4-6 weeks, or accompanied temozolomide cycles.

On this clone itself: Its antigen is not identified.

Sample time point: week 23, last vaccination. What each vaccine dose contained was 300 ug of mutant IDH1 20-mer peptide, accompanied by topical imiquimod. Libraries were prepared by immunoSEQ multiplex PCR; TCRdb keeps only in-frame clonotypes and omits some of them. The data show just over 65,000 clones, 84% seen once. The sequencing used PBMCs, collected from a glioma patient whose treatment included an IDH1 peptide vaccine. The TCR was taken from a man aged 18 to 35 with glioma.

The chain's CDR3 is CASRSGTGDNSPLHF. The CDR3 DNA is TGTGCCAGCAGGTCCGGGACAGGGGATAATTCACCCCTCCACTTT. The rearrangement uses TRBV5-6 and TRBJ1-6; 10 bases fit TRBD1. V dropped 5 bases and J dropped 5; count of bases not matched to a gene: 4. Germline values: CDR1 SGHDT, CDR2 YYEEEE. The CDR3 has 15 residues.